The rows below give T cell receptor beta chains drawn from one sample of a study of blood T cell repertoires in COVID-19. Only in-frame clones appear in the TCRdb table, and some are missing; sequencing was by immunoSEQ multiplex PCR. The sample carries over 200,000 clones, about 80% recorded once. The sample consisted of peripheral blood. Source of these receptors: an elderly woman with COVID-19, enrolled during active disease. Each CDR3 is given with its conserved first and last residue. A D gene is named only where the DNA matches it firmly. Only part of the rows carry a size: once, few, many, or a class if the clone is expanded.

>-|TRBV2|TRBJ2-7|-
CASSEGANSSYEQYF
TGTGCCAGCAGTGAAGGGGCGAATAGCTCCTACGAGCAGTACTTC
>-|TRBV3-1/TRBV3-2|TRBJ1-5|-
CASSQDPQQPQHF
TGTGCCAGCAGCCAAGATCCCCAGCAGCCCCAGCATTTT
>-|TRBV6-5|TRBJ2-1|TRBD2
CASNEGLGHNEQFF
TGTGCCAGCAACGAAGGACTAGGCCACAATGAGCAGTTCTTC
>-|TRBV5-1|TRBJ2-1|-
CASSLGGTSIGNEQFF
TGCGCCAGCAGCTTGGGAGGAACTAGTATCGGCAATGAGCAGTTCTTC
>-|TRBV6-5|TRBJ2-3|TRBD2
CASSYGGLAGTDTQYF
TGTGCCAGCAGTTACGGGGGACTAGCGGGCACAGATACGCAGTATTTT
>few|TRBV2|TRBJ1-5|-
CASSSNVANQPQHF
TGTGCCAGCAGTTCGAATGTAGCAAATCAGCCCCAGCATTTT
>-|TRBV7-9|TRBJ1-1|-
CASSLGGPDTEAFF
TGTGCCAGCAGCTTAGGGGGGCCGGACACTGAAGCTTTCTTT
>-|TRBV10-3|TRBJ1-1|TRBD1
CAISESGQGAMGTEAFF
TGTGCCATCAGTGAGTCCGGGCAGGGGGCGATGGGCACTGAAGCTTTCTTT
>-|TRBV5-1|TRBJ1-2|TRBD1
CASSTGQAPVKYTF
TGCGCCAGCAGCACCGGACAGGCTCCCGTGAAGTACACCTTC
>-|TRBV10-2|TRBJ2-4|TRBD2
CASTPSGGAIFQYF
TGCGCCAGCACCCCTAGCGGGGGGGCAATCTTTCAGTACTTC
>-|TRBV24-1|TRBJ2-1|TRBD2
CATSDHRTSGYNEQFF
TGTGCCACCAGTGATCACAGGACTAGCGGTTACAATGAGCAGTTCTTC
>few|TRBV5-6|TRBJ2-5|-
CASSLTGPQETQYF
TGTGCCAGCAGCCTCACAGGGCCTCAAGAGACCCAGTACTTC
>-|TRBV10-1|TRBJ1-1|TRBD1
CASSAGQGNTEAFF
TGCGCCAGCAGTGCCGGACAGGGGAACACTGAAGCTTTCTTT
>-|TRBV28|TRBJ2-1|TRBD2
CASSPGTNAYNEQFF
TGTGCCAGCAGCCCCGGGACTAACGCCTACAATGAGCAGTTCTTC